Following are 24 T cell receptor beta chains from one sample sequenced in a study of cytomegalovirus exposure and HLA in healthy donors. The PCR made use of 60 Vbeta and 13 Jbeta primers. Data came from immunoSEQ multiplex PCR; TCRdb stores just in-frame clones and leaves some out. The sample holds under 150,000 clones; around 76% are singletons and the top ten take about 1.8%. Specimen: PBMCs. These TCRs come from a woman aged 50 to 60 in good health and CMV-seronegative.

The rearrangement joins TRBV28 to TRBJ1-5; 7 positions match TRBD1. V trimming: 6 bases; J trimming: 5 bases; junction bases outside the gene matches: 7. This CDR3 region has 14 residues. Germline assignment: CDR1 MDHEN and CDR2 SYDVKM. The CDR3 bases are TGTGCCAGCAGCCTAGACAGGGCGGATCAGCCCCAGCATTTT. Translation gives CASSLDRADQPQHF. The variable domain in full, with the rest retrieved from reference TRBV28 and TRBJ1-5, is DVKVTQSSRYLVKRTGEKVFLECVQDMDHENMFWYRQDPGLGLRLIYFSYDVKMKEKGDIPEGYSVSREKKERFSLILESASTNQTSMYLCASSLDRADQPQHFGDGTRLSIL.

The chain combines TRBV5-6 with TRBJ1-2; TRBD1 matches 7 bases. CDR3 length: 14 residues. Germline assignment: CDR1 SGHDT and CDR2 YYEEEE. V was clipped by 7 bases and J by 3 bases; unmatched bases: 9. The chain's CDR3 is CASSRGQVDYGYTF. In nucleotides, the CDR3 is TGTGCCAGCTCCCGCGGACAGGTCGACTATGGCTACACCTTC.

V usage is TRBV25-1 and J usage is TRBJ2-7; 8 bases are a match to TRBD1. The CDR3 contains 16 residues. Germline V CDR1 and CDR2: MGHDK, SYGVNS. With V trimmed by 6 bases and J by 0 bases, 10 bases remained unmatched. CDR3 residues: CASSRRTGTFSYEQYF. The DNA of the CDR3 is TGTGCCAGCAGCCGTCGGACAGGGACGTTCTCCTACGAGCAGTACTTC.

The V gene is TRBV14, the J gene TRBJ2-1; possibly TRBD2 for D (5 bases). From germline, CDR1 is SGHDN and CDR2 FVKESK. This CDR3 has 15 amino acids. The germline V and J ends were trimmed by 3 bases and 0 bases, with 9 bases remaining between them. CDR3: CASSHLGSSYNEQFF. As DNA, the CDR3 is TGTGCCAGCAGCCATCTAGGGAGCTCCTACAATGAGCAGTTCTTC.

This chain links TRBV5-1 with TRBJ2-2, with D possibly matching TRBD1 (5 bases). Germline assignment: CDR1 SGHRS and CDR2 YFSETQ. CDR3 length equals 14 residues. V dropped 1 base and J dropped 5 bases, with 9 bases sitting between them. CDR3 DNA: TGCGCCAGCAGCTTGATAGGGGTTACCGGGGAGCTGTTTTTT. Translation: CASSLIGVTGELFF.

This chain joins TRBV11-3 and TRBJ1-4; 7 positions agree with TRBD1. V lost 1 base to trimming and J lost 6 bases; unmatched junction nucleotides: 8. The CDR3 is 16 residues long. Germline V lookup: CDR1 SGHNT, CDR2 YENEEA. As DNA, the CDR3 is TGTGCCAGCAGCTTAGTAGCCGGGACAGTGGATGAAAAACTGTTTTTT. The encoded protein is CASSLVAGTVDEKLFF.

The rearrangement uses TRBV7-5 and TRBJ1-3. TRBV7-5 corresponds to a pseudogene. There are 16 residues in the CDR3. Here the CDR3 reads CARRGQGLASGNTIYF. DNA of the CDR3: TGTGCCAGAAGGGGCCAGGGACTAGCCTCTGGAAACACCATATATTTT.

The chain links TRBV28 to TRBJ2-3; D not certain. Deletions cut 7 bases from V and 9 bases from J, with 11 bases between. The CDR3 spans 11 residues. CDR1 and CDR2 from the germline V gene are MDHEN and SYDVKM. The CDR3 reads CASKDPGTQYF. The CDR3 region has the DNA TGTGCCAGCAAGGATCCCGGGACGCAGTATTTT.

The DNA for the CDR3 is TGTGCCAGCAGGCAGGGGTATGACGAGCAGTACTTC. Translation: CASRQGYDEQYF. This chain joins TRBV6-5 and TRBJ2-7; D is possibly TRBD1 (6 bases). Germline loops: CDR1 MNHEY, CDR2 SVGAGI. The CDR3 loop spans 12 amino acids. V was pared by 6 bases and J by 5 bases, with 11 bases between.

The CDR3 loop is CASSFTGGTGVNEQFF. The DNA for the CDR3 is TGTGCCAGCAGCTTTACCGGGGGGACAGGGGTAAATGAGCAGTTCTTC. The rearrangement uses TRBV11-2 and TRBJ2-1; TRBD1 agrees at 10 bases. This CDR3 has 16 amino acids. V was pared by 3 bases and J by 7 bases, with 9 bases of the junction left unmatched. Germline V gene lookup returns CDR1 SGHAT and CDR2 FQNNGV.

The gene calls are TRBV28 and TRBJ1-5, with D uncertain. Between the trimmed V and J ends, which lost 5 bases and 0 bases, there was a span of 20 bases. The CDR3 totals 18 residues. CDR1 is MDHEN and CDR2 is SYDVKM in the germline V gene. The CDR3 nucleotides are TGTGCCAGCAGTGTCCAGCGGGCTGGGCCGGGTAGCAATCAGCCCCAGCATTTT. It is translated as CASSVQRAGPGSNQPQHF. The variable domain in full, with the rest retrieved from reference TRBV28 and TRBJ1-5, is DVKVTQSSRYLVKRTGEKVFLECVQDMDHENMFWYRQDPGLGLRLIYFSYDVKMKEKGDIPEGYSVSREKKERFSLILESASTNQTSMYLCASSVQRAGPGSNQPQHFGDGTRLSIL.

Of note for this clone: One end of the junction is discordant with germline, which a read error may explain. This chain uses TRBV7-9 with TRBJ2-1; 11 nucleotides line up with TRBD1. CDR3 length: 12 residues. Germline V CDR1 and CDR2: SEHNR, FQNEAQ (reference sequence). The CDR3 nucleotides are TGTTCCAGCAGCCTGCGGGACAGGGGGGAGTTCTTC. It specifies CSSSLRDRGEFF.

V is TRBV27 and J is TRBJ1-1; tentatively, D is TRBD1 (6 bases). V dropped 2 bases and J dropped 1 base, with 14 bases sitting between them. The length of the CDR3 is 16 residues. Germline CDR1 MNHEY, CDR2 SMNVEV (reference sequence). CDR3 coding DNA: TGTGCCAGCAGTTTACGGGGGGCTGTCAGGAACACTGAAGCTTTCTTT. Its protein is CASSLRGAVRNTEAFF.

This clone was observed once. This rearrangement joins TRBV6-1 to TRBJ1-2; D call uncertain. V was clipped by 2 bases and J by 6 bases, with 10 bases between them. The CDR3 has 13 amino acids. Per the germline V gene, CDR1 is MNHNS and CDR2 is SASEGT. This CDR3 reads CASSEILGDGYTF. The CDR3 DNA sequence: TGTGCCAGCAGTGAAATCCTCGGGGATGGCTACACCTTC.

The chain combines TRBV5-1 with TRBJ2-3; D may be TRBD2 (5 bases). CDR3 length equals 14 residues. Germline CDR1 and CDR2: SGHRS and YFSETQ. Trimming removed 3 bases from V and 6 bases from J, with 14 bases in between. CDR3 DNA sequence: TGCGCCAGCAGCTCGGACTCGGTGATGGATACGCAGTATTTT. This codes for CASSSDSVMDTQYF. The variable domain in full, completed from reference TRBV5-1 and TRBJ2-3, reads KAGVTQTPRYLIKTRGQQVTLSCSPISGHRSVSWYQQTPGQGLQFLFEYFSETQRNKGNFPGRFSGRQFSNSRSEMNVSTLELGDSALYLCASSSDSVMDTQYFGPGTRLTVL.

The V and J genes are TRBV6-5 and TRBJ2-3; 8 bases match TRBD1. The germline gives CDR1 MNHEY, CDR2 SVGAGI. Unmatched junction bases numbered 11, after V lost 8 bases and J lost 4 bases. There are 15 residues in the CDR3. The CDR3 DNA is TGTGCCAGCTCCCGGGGCAGGGGGCGTCCAGATACGCAGTATTTT. Amino acids: CASSRGRGRPDTQYF.

The V and J genes are TRBV30 and TRBJ1-5; TRBD1 matches 10 bases. The CDR3 has 15 residues. Germline assignment: CDR1 GTSNPN and CDR2 SVGIG (reference sequence). Losses at the gene ends were 2 bases for V and 3 bases for J; bases not matched to a gene: 4. The CDR3 sequence is CAWSQDRGSNQPQHF. Written as DNA, the CDR3 is TGTGCCTGGAGTCAGGACAGGGGGTCCAATCAGCCCCAGCATTTT. Full variable domain (rest looked up from reference TRBV30 and TRBJ1-5): SQTIHQWPATLVQPVGSPLSLECTVEGTSNPNLYWYRQAAGRGLQLLFYSVGIGQISSEVPQNLSASRPQDRQFILSSKKLLLSDSGFYLCAWSQDRGSNQPQHFGDGTRLSIL.

The chain recombines TRBV6-6 with TRBJ1-5; possible D gene TRBD1, 5 bases. CDR1 and CDR2 from the germline V gene are MNHNY and SVGAGI (reference sequence). The CDR3 runs to 15 residues. V was clipped by 2 bases and J by 7 bases, with 15 bases between them. In DNA form, the CDR3 reads TGTGCCAGCAGTTACCCGGCCAGGGATAAGCAGCCCCAGCATTTT. This gives the protein CASSYPARDKQPQHF.

The chain has TRBV6-1 and TRBJ2-7; D perhaps matches TRBD1 (5 bases). Germline V gene data show CDR1 as MNHNS and CDR2 as SASEGT. This CDR3 is built from 13 residues. V was trimmed by 4 bases and J by 4 bases, leaving 11 bases between them. CDR3 DNA sequence: TGTGCCAGCAGTGTCCGACAGCCTTACGAGCAGTACGTC. Its protein is CASSVRQPYEQYV.

The rearrangement links TRBV29-1 to TRBJ2-4; a weak D match, TRBD1 (5 bases). The length of the CDR3 is 14 residues. Germline CDR1 SQVTM, CDR2 ANQGSEA. V lost 4 bases and J 0 bases, leaving 10 bases between the germline ends. DNA of the CDR3: TGCAGCGTTGCTCAGGGAATAGCCAAAAACATTCAGTACTTC. It codes for CSVAQGIAKNIQYF.

A single count supports this clone. The chain employs TRBV19 and TRBJ1-3; no clear D gene. V was trimmed by 5 bases and J by 0 bases, leaving 8 bases between them. Germline lookup yields CDR1 LNHDA and CDR2 SQIVND (reference sequence). This CDR3 is 14 amino acids long. The CDR3 coding sequence is TGTGCCAGTAGTCCCAAGCACTCTGGAAACACCATATATTTT. It translates to CASSPKHSGNTIYF.

The chain has TRBV30 and TRBJ1-5; D not resolved. From germline, CDR1 is GTSNPN and CDR2 SVGIG (reference sequence). Trimming removed 5 bases from V and 2 bases from J, with 10 bases in between. This CDR3 region has 13 residues. CDR3: CAWCTNGNQPQHF. As DNA, the CDR3 is TGTGCCTGGTGTACAAACGGCAATCAGCCCCAGCATTTT.

This chain connects TRBV11-3 to TRBJ2-2, with D perhaps matching TRBD2 (5 bases). There are 17 residues in the CDR3. Trimming removed 5 bases from V and 1 base from J, with 17 bases in between. Germline CDR1 SGHNT, CDR2 YENEEA. The chain's CDR3 is CASSPQRLTKNTGELFF. The CDR3 DNA sequence: TGTGCCAGCAGCCCTCAACGACTAACCAAGAACACCGGGGAGCTGTTTTTT.

CDR3 DNA: TGTGCCAGCAGCCTCGGGACAGACTATAGCAATCAGCCCCAGCATTTT. This encodes CASSLGTDYSNQPQHF. The chain couples TRBV11-2 to TRBJ1-5; 7 bases are a match to TRBD1. The CDR3 is made up of 16 amino acids. Germline CDR1 is SGHAT and CDR2 is FQNNGV. Trimming took 5 bases from V and 0 from J; bases not matched to a gene: 7.